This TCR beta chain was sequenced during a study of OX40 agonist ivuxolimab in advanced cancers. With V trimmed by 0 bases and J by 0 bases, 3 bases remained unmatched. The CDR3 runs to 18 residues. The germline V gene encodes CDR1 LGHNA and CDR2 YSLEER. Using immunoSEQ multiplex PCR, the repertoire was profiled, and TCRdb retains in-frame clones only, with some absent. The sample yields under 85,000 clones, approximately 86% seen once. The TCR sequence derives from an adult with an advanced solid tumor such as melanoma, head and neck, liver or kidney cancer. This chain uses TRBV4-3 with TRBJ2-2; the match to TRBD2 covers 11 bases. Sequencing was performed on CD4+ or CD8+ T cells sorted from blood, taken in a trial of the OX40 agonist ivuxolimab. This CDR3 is CASSQDLAGGANTGELFF. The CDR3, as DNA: TGCGCCAGCAGCCAAGATCTAGCGGGGGGCGCGAACACCGGGGAGCTGTTTTTT.